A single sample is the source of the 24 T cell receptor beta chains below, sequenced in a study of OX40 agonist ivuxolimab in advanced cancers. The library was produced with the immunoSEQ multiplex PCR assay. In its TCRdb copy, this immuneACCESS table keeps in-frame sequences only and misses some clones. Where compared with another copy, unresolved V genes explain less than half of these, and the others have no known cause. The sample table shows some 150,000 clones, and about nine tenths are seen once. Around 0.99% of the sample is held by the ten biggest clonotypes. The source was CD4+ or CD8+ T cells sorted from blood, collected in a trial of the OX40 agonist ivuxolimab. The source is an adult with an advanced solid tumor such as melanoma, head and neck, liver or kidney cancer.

CDR3 in DNA: TGTGCCAGCTCACCAGCCGGGACAGGGGGCGAGGGCTACACCTTC. Its translation: CASSPAGTGGEGYTF. The chain links TRBV18 to TRBJ1-2; 12 bases agree with TRBD1. The CDR3 totals 15 residues. Unmatched junction bases numbered 6, after V lost 2 bases and J lost 8 bases. CDR1 is KGHSH, CDR2 LQKENI, per germline.

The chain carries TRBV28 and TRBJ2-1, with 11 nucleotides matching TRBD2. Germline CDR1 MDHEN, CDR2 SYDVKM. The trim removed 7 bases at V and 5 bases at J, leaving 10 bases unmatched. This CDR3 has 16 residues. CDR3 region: CASTKPMGLADNEQFF. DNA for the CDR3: TGTGCCAGCACCAAACCCATGGGACTAGCGGACAATGAGCAGTTCTTC.

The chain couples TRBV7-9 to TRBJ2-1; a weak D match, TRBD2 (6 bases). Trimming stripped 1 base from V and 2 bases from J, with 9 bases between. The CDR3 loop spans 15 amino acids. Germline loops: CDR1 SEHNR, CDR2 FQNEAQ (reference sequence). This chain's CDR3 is CASSLELAAYNEQFF. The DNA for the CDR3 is TGTGCCAGCAGCTTAGAACTAGCTGCCTACAATGAGCAGTTCTTC.

The CDR3 spells CASRPEGSPARAYNEQFF. The CDR3 DNA reads TGTGCCAGCCGCCCCGAAGGATCTCCGGCAAGGGCCTACAATGAGCAGTTCTTC. The chain combines TRBV6-4 with TRBJ2-1; D not resolved. The germline CDR1 and CDR2 sequences are MRHNA and SNTAGT. V dropped 8 bases and J dropped 2 bases, with 25 bases sitting between them. The CDR3 runs 18 residues.

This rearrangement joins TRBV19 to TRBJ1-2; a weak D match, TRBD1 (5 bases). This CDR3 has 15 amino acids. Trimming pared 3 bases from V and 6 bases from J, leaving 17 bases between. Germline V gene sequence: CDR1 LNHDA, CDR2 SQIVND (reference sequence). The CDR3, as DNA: TGTGCCAGTAGTATGGCGGCAGGGCGGGGGGATGGCTACACCTTC. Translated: CASSMAAGRGDGYTF.

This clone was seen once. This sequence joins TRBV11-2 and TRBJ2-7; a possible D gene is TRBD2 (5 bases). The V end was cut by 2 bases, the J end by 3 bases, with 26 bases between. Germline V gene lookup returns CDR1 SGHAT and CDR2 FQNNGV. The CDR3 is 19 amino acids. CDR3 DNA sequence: TGTGCCAGCAGCTTAAGGGCGGAGTCGGGATACAGAGTTTACTACGAGCAGTACTTC. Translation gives CASSLRAESGYRVYYEQYF.

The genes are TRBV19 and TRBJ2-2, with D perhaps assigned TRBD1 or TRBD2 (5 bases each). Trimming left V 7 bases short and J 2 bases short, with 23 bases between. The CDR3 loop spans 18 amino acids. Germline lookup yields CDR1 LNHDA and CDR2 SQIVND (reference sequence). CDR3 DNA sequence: TGTGCCAGTAAAGAACGCCGGGACCCTTATTTAAACACCGGGGAGCTGTTTTTT. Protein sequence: CASKERRDPYLNTGELFF.

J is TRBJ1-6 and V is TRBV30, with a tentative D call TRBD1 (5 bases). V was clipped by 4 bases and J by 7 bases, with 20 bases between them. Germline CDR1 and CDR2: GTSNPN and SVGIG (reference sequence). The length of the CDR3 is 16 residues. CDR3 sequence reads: CAWNSGGRDRNSPLHF. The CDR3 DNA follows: TGTGCCTGGAATTCTGGGGGTCGTGACAGAAATTCACCCCTCCACTTT.

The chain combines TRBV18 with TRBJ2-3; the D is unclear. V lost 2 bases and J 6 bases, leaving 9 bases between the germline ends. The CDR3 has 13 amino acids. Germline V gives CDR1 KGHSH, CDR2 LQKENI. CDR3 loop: CASSPGIRDTQYF. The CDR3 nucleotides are TGTGCCAGCTCACCAGGTATTAGGGATACGCAGTATTTT.

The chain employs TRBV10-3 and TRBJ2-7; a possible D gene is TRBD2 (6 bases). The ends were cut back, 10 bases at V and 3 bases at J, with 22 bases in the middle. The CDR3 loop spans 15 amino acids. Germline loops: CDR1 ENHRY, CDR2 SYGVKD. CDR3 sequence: CASSLSSGGNYEQYF. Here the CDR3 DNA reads TGTGCCAGCAGCCTAAGTAGCGGAGGGAACTACGAGCAGTACTTC.

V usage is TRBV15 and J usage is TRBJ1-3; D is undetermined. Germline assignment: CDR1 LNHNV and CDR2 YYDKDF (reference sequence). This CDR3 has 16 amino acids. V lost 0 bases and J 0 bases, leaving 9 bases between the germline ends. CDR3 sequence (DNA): TGTGCCACCAGCAGAGATCTGAGGGACTCTGGAAACACCATATATTTT. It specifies CATSRDLRDSGNTIYF.

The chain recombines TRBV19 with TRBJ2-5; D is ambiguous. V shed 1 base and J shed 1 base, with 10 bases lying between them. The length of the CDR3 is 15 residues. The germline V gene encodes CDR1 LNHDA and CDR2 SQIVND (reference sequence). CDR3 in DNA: TGTGCCAGTAGTATAGCAGCAAGGGCCCAAGAGACCCAGTACTTC. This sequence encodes CASSIAARAQETQYF.

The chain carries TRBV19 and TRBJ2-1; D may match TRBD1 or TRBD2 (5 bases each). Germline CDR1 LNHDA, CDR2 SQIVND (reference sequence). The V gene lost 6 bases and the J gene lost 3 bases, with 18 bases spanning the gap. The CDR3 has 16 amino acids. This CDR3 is CASSPPGARNYNEQFF. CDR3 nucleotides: TGTGCCAGTAGCCCTCCCGGGGCCCGGAACTACAATGAGCAGTTCTTC.

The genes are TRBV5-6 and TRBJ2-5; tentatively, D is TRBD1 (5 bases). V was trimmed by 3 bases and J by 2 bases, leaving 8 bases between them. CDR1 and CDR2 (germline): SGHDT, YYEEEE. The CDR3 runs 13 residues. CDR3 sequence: CASSSTVQETQYF. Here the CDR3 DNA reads TGTGCCAGCAGCTCGACAGTTCAAGAGACCCAGTACTTC. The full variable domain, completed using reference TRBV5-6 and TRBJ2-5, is DAGVTQSPTHLIKTRGQQVTLRCSPKSGHDTVSWYQQALGQGPQFIFQYYEEEERQRGNFPDRFSGHQFPNYSSELNVNALLLGDSALYLCASSSTVQETQYFGPGTRLLVL.

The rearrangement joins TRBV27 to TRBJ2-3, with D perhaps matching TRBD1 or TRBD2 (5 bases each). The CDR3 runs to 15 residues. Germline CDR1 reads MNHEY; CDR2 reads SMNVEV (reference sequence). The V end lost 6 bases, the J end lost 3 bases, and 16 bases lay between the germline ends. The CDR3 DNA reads TGTGCCAGCAGGGGCTTACGGGGCGAGACAGATACGCAGTATTTT. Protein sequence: CASRGLRGETDTQYF.

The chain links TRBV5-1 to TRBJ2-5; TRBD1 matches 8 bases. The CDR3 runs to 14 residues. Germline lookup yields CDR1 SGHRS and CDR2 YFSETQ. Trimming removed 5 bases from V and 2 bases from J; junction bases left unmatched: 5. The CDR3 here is CASREGQVQETQYF. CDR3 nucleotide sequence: TGCGCCAGCAGGGAGGGACAGGTACAAGAGACCCAGTACTTC.

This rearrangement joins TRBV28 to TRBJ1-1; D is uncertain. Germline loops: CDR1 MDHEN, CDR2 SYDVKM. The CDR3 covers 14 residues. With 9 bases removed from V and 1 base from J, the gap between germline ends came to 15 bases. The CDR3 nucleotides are TGTGCCAGTAGGGTGCCGAGGGCGAACACTGAAGCTTTCTTT. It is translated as CASRVPRANTEAFF.

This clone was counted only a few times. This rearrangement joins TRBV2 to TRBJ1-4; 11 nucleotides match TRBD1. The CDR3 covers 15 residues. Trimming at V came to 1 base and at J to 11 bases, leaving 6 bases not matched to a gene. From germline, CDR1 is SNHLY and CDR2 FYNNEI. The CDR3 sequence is CASSEVRTGGRKLFF. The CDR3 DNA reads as TGTGCCAGCAGTGAAGTCAGGACAGGGGGCCGGAAACTGTTTTTT.

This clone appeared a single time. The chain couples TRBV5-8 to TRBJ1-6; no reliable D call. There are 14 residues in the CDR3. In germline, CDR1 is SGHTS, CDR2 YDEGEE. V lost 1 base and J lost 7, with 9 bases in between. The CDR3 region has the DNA TGTGCCAGCAGCTTGAGACCAGCGAATTCACCCCTCCACTTT. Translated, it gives CASSLRPANSPLHF.

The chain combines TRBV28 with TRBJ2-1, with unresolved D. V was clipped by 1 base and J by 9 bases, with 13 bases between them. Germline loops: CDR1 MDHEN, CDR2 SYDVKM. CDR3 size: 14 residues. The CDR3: CASSLFQVSPEQFF. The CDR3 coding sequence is TGTGCCAGCAGTTTATTTCAAGTGTCGCCTGAGCAGTTCTTC.

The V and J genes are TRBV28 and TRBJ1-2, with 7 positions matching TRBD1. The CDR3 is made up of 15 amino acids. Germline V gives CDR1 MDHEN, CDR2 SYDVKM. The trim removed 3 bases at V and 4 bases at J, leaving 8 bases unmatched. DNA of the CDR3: TGTGCCAGCAGTTTCGGCGGGACAGACTCCTATGGCTACACCTTC. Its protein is CASSFGGTDSYGYTF.

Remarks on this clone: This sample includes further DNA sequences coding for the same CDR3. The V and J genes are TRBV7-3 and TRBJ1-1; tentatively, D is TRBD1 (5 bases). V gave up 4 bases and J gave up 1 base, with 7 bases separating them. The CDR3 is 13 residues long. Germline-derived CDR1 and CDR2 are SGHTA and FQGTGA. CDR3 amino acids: CASSSQGNTEAFF. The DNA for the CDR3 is TGTGCCAGCAGCTCCCAGGGGAACACTGAAGCTTTCTTT.

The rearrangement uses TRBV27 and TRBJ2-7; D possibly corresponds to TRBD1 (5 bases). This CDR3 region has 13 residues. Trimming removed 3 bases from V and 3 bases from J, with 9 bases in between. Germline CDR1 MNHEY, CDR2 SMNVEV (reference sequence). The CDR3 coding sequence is TGTGCCAGCAGTTTGGCAAGGGGCTACGAGCAGTACTTC. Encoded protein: CASSLARGYEQYF.

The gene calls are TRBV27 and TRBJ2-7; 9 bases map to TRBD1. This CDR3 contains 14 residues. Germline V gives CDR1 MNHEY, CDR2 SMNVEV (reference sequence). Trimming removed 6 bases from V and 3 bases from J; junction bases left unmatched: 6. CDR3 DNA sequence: TGTGCCAGCAGGAACCGGGACAGGGTCTACGAGCAGTACTTC. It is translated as CASRNRDRVYEQYF.